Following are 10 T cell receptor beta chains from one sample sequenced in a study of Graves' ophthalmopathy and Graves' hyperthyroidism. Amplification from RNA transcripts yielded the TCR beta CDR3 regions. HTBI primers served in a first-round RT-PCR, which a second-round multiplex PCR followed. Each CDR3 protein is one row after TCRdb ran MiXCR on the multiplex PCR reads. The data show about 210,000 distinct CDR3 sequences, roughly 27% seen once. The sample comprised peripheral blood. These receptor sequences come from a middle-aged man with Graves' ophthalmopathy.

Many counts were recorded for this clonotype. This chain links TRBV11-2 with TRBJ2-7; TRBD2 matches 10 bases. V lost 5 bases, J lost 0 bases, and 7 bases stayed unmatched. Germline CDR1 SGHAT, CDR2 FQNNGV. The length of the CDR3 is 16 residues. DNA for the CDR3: TGTGCCAGCAGCGCCTCAACTAGCGGGACCTCCTACGAGCAGTACTTC. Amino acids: CASSASTSGTSYEQYF.

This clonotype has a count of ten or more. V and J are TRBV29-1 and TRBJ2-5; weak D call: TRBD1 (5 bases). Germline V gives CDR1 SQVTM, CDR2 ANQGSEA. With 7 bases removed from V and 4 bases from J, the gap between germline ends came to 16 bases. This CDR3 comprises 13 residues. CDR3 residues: CSGGPPVRETQYF. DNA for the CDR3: TGCAGCGGGGGCCCTCCAGTCAGAGAGACCCAGTACTTC. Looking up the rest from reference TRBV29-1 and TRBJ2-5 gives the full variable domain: SAVISQKPSRDICQRGTSLTIQCQVDSQVTMMFWYRQQPGQSLTLIATANQGSEATYESGFVIDKFPISRPNLTFSTLTVSNMSPEDSSIYLCSGGPPVRETQYFGPGTRLLVL.

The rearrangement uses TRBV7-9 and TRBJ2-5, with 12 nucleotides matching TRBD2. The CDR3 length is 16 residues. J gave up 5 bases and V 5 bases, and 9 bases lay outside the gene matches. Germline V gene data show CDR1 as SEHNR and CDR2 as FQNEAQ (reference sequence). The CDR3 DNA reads TGTGCCAGCAGCCGTGGACTAGCGGGACATGGCGAGACCCAGTACTTC. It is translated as CASSRGLAGHGETQYF.

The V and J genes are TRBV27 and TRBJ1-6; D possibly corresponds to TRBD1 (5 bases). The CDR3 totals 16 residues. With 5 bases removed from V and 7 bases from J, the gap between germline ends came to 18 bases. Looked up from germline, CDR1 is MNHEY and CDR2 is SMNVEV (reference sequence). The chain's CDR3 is CASSLSGGTGNSPLHF. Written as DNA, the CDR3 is TGTGCCAGCAGTCTTTCGGGGGGTACGGGCAATTCACCCCTCCACTTT.

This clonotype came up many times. CDR3 sequence reads: CASSEFGGSSYEQYF. The CDR3 DNA reads TGTGCCAGCAGTGAATTCGGCGGGAGCTCCTACGAGCAGTACTTC. V gene TRBV2 combines with J gene TRBJ2-7, with 7 positions matching TRBD2. This CDR3 comprises 15 residues. The V and J ends lost 2 bases and 0 bases, in that order; junction bases with no gene match: 4. Looked up from germline, CDR1 is SNHLY and CDR2 is FYNNEI.

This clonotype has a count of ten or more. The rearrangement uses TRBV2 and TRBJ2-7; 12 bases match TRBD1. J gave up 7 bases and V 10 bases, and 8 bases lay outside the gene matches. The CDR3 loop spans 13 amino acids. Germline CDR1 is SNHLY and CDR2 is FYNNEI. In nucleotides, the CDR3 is TGTGCCACCGGGACAGGGGGCGCGGGTGAGCAGTACTTC. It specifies CATGTGGAGEQYF. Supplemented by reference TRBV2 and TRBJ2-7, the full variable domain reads EPEVTQTPSHQVTQMGQEVILRCVPISNHLYFYWYRQILGQKVEFLVSFYNNEISEKSEIFDDQFSVERPDGSNFTLKIRSTKLEDSAMYFCATGTGGAGEQYFGPGTRLTVT.

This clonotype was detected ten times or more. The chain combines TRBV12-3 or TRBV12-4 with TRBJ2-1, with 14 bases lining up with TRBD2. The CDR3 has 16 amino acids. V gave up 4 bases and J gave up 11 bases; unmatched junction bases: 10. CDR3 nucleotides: TGTGCCAGCAGTTCCGCCGGGACTAGCGGGAGCCCAAAGCAGTTCTTC. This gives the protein CASSSAGTSGSPKQFF.

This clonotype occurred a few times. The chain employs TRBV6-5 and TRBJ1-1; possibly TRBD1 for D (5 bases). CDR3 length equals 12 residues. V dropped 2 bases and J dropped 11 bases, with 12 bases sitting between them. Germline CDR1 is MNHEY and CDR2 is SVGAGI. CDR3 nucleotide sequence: TGTGCCAGCAGTTACATCAGGGTGTGGGCTTTCTTT. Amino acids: CASSYIRVWAFF.

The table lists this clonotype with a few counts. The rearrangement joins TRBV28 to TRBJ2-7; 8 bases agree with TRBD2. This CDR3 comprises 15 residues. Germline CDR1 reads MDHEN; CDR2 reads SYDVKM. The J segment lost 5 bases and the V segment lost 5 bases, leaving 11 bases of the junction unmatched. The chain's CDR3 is CASSRPQAGVDEQYF. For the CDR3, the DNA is TGTGCCAGCAGTCGACCCCAAGCGGGAGTAGACGAGCAGTACTTC.

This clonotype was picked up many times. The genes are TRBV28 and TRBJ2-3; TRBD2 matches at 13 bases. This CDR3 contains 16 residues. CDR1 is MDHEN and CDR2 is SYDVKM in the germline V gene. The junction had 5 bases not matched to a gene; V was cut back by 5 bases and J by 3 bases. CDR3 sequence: CASSPLAGGPTDTQYF. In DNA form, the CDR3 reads TGTGCCAGCAGTCCACTAGCGGGAGGGCCTACAGATACGCAGTATTTT.